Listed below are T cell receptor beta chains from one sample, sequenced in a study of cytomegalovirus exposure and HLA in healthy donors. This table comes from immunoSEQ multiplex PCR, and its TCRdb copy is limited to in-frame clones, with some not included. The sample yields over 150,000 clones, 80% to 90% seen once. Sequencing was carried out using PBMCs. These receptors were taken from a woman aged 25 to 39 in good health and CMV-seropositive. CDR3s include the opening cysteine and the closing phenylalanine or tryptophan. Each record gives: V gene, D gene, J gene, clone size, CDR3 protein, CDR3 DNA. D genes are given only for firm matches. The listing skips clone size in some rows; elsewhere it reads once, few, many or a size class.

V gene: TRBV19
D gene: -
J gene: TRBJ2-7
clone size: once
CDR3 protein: CATLDTSTYEQYF
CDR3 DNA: TGTGCCACCCTGGACACTTCCACCTACGAGCAGTACTTC

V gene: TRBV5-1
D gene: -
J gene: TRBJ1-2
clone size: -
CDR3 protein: CASSLSGQGGGISGYTF
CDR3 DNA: TGCGCCAGCAGCTTGTCGGGGCAGGGAGGTGGCATTTCTGGCTACACCTTC

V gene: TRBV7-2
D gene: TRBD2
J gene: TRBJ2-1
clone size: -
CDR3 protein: CASSRTSGGAYEQFF
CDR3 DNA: TGTGCCAGCAGCCGGACTAGCGGGGGGGCCTATGAGCAGTTCTTC

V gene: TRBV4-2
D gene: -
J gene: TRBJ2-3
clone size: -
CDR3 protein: CASSPRGDVRTDTQYF
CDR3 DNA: TGTGCCAGCAGCCCCAGGGGAGATGTTCGCACAGATACGCAGTATTTT

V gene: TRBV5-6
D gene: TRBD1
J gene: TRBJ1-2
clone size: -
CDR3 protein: CASSLGQGAVGYTF
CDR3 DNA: TGTGCCAGCAGCTTGGGCCAGGGGGCAGTTGGCTACACCTTC

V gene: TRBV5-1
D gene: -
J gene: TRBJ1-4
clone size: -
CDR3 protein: CASSLSGTREEKLFF
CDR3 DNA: TGCGCCAGCAGCTTATCCGGGACAAGGGAAGAAAAACTGTTTTTT

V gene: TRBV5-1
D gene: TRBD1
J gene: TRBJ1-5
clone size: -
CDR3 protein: CASSLTGGGEPQHF
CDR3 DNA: TGCGCCAGCAGCTTGACAGGGGGCGGAGAGCCCCAGCATTTT

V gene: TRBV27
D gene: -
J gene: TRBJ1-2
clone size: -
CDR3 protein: CASSQTVGDSYGYTF
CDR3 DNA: TGTGCCAGCAGCCAGACCGTCGGGGACTCATATGGCTACACCTTC

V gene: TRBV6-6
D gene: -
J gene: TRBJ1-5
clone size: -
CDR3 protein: CASSYIEQPQHF
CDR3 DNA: TGTGCCAGCAGTTACATTGAGCAGCCCCAGCATTTT

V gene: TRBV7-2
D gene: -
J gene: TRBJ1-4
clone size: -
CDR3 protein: CASSLSVTENEKLFF
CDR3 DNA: TGTGCCAGCAGCTTATCTGTGACGGAGAATGAAAAACTGTTTTTT

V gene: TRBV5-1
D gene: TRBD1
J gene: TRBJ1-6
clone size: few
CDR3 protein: CASRDPRDRGRSPLHF
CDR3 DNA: TGCGCCAGCAGAGACCCCCGGGACAGGGGGCGATCACCCCTCCACTTT

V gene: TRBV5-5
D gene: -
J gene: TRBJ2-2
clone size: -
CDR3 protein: CASSLGQASGELFF
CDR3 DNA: TGTGCCAGCAGCTTGGGACAGGCCAGCGGGGAGCTGTTTTTT

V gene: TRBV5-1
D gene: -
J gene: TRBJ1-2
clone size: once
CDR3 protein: CASSLAGGPYGYTF
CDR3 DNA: TGCGCCAGCAGCTTGGCGGGAGGGCCCTATGGCTACACCTTC

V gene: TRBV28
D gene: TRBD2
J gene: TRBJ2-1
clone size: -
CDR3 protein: CASSGGTSGGIEQFF
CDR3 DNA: TGTGCCAGCAGTGGAGGGACTAGCGGGGGGATTGAGCAGTTCTTC

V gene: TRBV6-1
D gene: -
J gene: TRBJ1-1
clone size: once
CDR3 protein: CATLLAWTANTEAFF
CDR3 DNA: TGTGCCACCCTACTGGCCTGGACAGCGAACACTGAAGCTTTCTTT

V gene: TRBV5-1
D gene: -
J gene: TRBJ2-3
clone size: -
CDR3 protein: CASSLSSDTQYF
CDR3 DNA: TGCGCCAGCAGCTTGTCGTCAGATACGCAGTATTTT

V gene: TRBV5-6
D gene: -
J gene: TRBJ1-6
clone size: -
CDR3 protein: CASSLGQKNSPLHF
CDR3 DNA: TGCGCCAGCAGCTTGGGCCAGAAAAATTCACCCCTCCACTTT

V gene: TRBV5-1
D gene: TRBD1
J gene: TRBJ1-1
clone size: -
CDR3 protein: CASSLEGTGHTEAFF
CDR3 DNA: TGCGCCAGCAGCTTGGAGGGGACAGGGCACACTGAAGCTTTCTTT

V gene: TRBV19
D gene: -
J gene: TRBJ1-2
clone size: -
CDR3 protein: CASIGGDWYGYTF
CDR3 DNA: TGTGCCAGTATTGGGGGGGATTGGTATGGCTACACCTTC

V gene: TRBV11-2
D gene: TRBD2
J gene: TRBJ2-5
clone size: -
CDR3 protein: CASSLSSGGQGWETQYF
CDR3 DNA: TGTGCCAGCAGCTTATCTAGCGGTGGGCAGGGTTGGGAGACCCAGTACTTC

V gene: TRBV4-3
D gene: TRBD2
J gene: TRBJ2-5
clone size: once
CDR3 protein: CASSQVALPSGGAGETQYF
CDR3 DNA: TGCGCCAGCAGCCAAGTGGCCCTTCCTAGCGGGGGGGCAGGTGAGACCCAGTACTTC

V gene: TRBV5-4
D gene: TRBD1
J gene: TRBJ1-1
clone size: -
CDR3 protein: CASSLPVPGQGLEAFF
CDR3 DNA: TGTGCCAGCAGCCTCCCTGTCCCCGGACAGGGCCTTGAAGCTTTCTTT

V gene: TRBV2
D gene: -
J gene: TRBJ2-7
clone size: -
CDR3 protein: CASSRAAIYEQYF
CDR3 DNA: TGTGCCAGCAGCAGGGCGGCCATCTACGAGCAGTACTTC

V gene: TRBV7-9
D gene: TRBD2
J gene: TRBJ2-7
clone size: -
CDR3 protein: CASSLLGLYEQYF
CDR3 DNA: TGTGCCAGCAGCTTACTGGGACTATACGAGCAGTACTTC

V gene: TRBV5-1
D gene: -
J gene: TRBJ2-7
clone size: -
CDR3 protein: CASSLEQPGYEQYF
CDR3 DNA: TGCGCCAGCAGCTTGGAACAGCCCGGCTACGAGCAGTACTTC

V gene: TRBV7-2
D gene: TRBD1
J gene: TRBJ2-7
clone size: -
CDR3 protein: CASSSGQGAREQYF
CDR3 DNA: TGTGCCAGCAGCTCCGGACAGGGGGCTCGTGAGCAGTACTTC

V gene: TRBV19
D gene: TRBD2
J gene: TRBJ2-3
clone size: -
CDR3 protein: CASSLAGGLTDTQYF
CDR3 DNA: TGTGCCAGTAGTCTTGCGGGGGGCCTGACAGATACGCAGTATTTT

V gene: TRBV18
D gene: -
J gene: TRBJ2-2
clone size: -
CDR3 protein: CASSPDQQDLNTGELFF
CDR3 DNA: TGTGCCAGCTCACCGGACCAACAGGATTTGAACACCGGGGAGCTGTTTTTT

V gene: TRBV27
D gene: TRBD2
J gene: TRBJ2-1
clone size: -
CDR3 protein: CASSLSRSGLAGLAQQFF
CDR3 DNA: TGTGCCAGCAGTTTAAGTCGAAGTGGACTAGCGGGTCTGGCACAGCAGTTCTTC

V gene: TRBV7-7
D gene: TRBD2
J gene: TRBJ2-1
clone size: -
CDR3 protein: CASSPGTSGLNEQFF
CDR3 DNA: TGTGCCAGCAGCCCGGGGACTAGCGGGTTGAATGAGCAGTTCTTC

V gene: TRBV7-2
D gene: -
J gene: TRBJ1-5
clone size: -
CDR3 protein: CASSLRAARYSNQPQHF
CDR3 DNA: TGTGCCAGCAGCTTAAGAGCCGCTCGCTATAGCAATCAGCCCCAGCATTTT

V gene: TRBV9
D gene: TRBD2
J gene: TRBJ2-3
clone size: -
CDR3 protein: CASSAAGGHTDTQYF
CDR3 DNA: TGTGCCAGCAGCGCAGCGGGGGGGCACACAGATACGCAGTATTTT

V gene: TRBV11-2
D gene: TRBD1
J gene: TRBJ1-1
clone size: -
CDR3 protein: CASSLLALGRGLVTEAFF
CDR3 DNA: TGTGCCAGCAGCTTATTAGCATTGGGCAGGGGGCTTGTCACTGAAGCTTTCTTT

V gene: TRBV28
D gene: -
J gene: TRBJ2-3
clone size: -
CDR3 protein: CASRYTDTQYF
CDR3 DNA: TGTGCCAGCAGGTACACAGATACGCAGTATTTT

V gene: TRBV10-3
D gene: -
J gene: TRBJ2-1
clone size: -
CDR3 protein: CAISESSSSYNEQFF
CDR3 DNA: TGTGCCATCAGTGAGTCTAGTAGCTCCTACAATGAGCAGTTCTTC

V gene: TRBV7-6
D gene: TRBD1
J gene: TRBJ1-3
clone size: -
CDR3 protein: CASSLGTGGSGNTIYF
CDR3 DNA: TGTGCCAGCAGCTTAGGGACAGGGGGATCTGGAAACACCATATATTTT

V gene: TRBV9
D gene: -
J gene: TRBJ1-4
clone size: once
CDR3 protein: CASSVGVGGEKLFF
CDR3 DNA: TGTGCCAGCAGCGTAGGAGTGGGGGGTGAAAAACTGTTTTTT

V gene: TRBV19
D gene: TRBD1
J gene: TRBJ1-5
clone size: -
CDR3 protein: CASTTGGQPQHF
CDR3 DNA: TGTGCCAGTACGACAGGGGGTCAGCCCCAGCATTTT

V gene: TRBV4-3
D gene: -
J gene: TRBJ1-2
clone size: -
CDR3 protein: CASSQDRGYYYGYTF
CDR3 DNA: TGCGCCAGCAGCCAAGATAGGGGATATTACTATGGCTACACCTTC

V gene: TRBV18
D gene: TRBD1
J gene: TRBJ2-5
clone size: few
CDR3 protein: CASSPQQGAQETQYF
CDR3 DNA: TGTGCCAGCTCACCTCAACAGGGGGCCCAAGAGACCCAGTACTTC

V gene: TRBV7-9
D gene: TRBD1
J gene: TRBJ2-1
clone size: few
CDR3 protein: CASSHRGYNEQFF
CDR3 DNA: TGTGCCAGCAGCCACAGGGGATACAATGAGCAGTTCTTC

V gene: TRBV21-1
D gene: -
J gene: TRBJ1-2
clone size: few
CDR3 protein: CASSRMDRGAGYTF
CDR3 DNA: TGTGCCAGCAGCAGAATGGACAGGGGGGCTGGCTACACCTTC

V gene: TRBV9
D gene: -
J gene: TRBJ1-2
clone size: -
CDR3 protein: CASSVGQAVSKGYTF
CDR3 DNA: TGTGCCAGCAGCGTAGGACAGGCCGTGAGTAAGGGCTACACCTTC

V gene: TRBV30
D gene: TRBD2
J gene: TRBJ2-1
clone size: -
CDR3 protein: CAWSQRGGLDNEQFF
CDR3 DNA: TGTGCCTGGAGCCAGCGGGGGGGCCTTGATAATGAGCAGTTCTTC

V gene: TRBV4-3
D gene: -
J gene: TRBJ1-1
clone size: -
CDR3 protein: CASSQDFNMNTEAFF
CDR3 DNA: TGCGCCAGCAGCCAAGACTTTAACATGAACACTGAAGCTTTCTTT

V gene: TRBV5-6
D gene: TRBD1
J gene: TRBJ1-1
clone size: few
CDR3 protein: CASSLAPAGGTEAFF
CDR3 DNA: TGTGCCAGCAGCTTGGCCCCTGCAGGGGGCACTGAAGCTTTCTTT

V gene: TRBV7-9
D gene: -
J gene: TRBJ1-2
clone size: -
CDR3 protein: CASSLSFYGYTF
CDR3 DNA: TGTGCCAGCAGCTTGAGCTTCTATGGCTACACCTTC

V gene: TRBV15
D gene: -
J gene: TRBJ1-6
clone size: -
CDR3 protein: CATSRGTLKSPLHF
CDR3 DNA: TGTGCCACCAGCAGGGGGACACTCAAGTCACCCCTCCACTTT

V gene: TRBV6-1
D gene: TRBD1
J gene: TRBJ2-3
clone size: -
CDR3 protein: CASLGNRGDTQYF
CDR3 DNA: TGTGCCAGCCTTGGAAACAGGGGAGATACGCAGTATTTT

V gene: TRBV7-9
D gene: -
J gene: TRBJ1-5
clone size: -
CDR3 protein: CSSSLGPRGNQPQHF
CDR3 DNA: TGTTCCAGCAGCTTAGGGCCCCGAGGGAATCAGCCCCAGCATTTT

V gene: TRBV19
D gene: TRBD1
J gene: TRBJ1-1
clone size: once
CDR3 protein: CASSKTGGGYTEAFF
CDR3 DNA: TGTGCCAGTAGTAAGACAGGGGGAGGGTACACTGAAGCTTTCTTT

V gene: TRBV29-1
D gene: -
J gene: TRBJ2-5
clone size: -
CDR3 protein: CSGGKGGQETQYF
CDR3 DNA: TGCAGCGGGGGGAAGGGAGGTCAAGAGACCCAGTACTTC

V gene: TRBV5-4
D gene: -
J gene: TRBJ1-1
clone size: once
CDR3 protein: CASSFQGSNTEAFF
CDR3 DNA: TGTGCCAGCAGCTTTCAGGGGAGCAACACTGAAGCTTTCTTT

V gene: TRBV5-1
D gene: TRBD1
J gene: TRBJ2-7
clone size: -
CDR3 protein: CASSLGQGRSYEQYF
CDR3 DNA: TGCGCCAGCAGCTTGGGACAGGGAAGGAGCTACGAGCAGTACTTC

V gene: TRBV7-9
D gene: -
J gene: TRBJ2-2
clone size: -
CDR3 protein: CASSLQRASTGELFF
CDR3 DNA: TGTGCCAGCAGCTTACAGCGAGCAAGCACCGGGGAGCTGTTTTTT

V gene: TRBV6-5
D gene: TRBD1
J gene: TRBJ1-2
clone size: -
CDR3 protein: CASSKDRDYGYTF
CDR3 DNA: TGTGCCAGCAGCAAGGACAGGGATTATGGCTACACCTTC